The next 27 T cell receptor beta chains were all read from a single sample in a study of control samples from healthy donors and cancer patients. Clones were read by immunoSEQ multiplex PCR, and TCRdb kept only the in-frame ones, dropping some. The table records roughly 130,000 clones, 90% of them present only once. What was sequenced was blood. The receptors shown here come from a man younger than 35 in good health.

The chain joins TRBV5-1 to TRBJ2-2, with 9 bases fitting TRBD1. Unmatched junction bases numbered 3, after V lost 4 bases and J lost 2 bases. Germline V gene lookup returns CDR1 SGHRS and CDR2 YFSETQ. The CDR3 length is 15 residues. The CDR3 coding sequence is TGCGCCAGCAGCGGGGGACAGGGAAACACCGGGGAGCTGTTTTTT. Protein: CASSGGQGNTGELFF.

Comments on this clone: This sample also contains other DNA sequences that code for the same CDR3. The rearrangement links TRBV2 to TRBJ1-5, with D unresolved. This CDR3 has 12 amino acids. Germline CDR1 SNHLY, CDR2 FYNNEI. V lost 4 bases to trimming and J lost 2 bases, with 3 bases between them. CDR3 nucleotides: TGTGCCAGCAGTGGGGGCAATCAGCCCCAGCATTTT. Translated, it gives CASSGGNQPQHF.

The rearrangement uses TRBV2 and TRBJ2-7, with 10 positions matching TRBD1. The CDR3 runs to 15 residues. CDR1 is SNHLY and CDR2 is FYNNEI in the germline V gene. V dropped 5 bases and J dropped 4; count of bases not matched to a gene: 8. In DNA, the CDR3 is TGTGCCAGCAGTCGCTCCCTGGGACAGGGGTACGAGCAGTACGTC. Translation gives CASSRSLGQGYEQYV.

The chain is built from TRBV6-1 and TRBJ1-1, with no clear D. V lost 3 bases and J lost 1, with 12 bases in between. Per germline, CDR1 MNHNS and CDR2 SASEGT. This CDR3 is 15 amino acids long. CDR3 residues: CASSDYLYTNTEAFF. In nucleotides, the CDR3 is TGTGCCAGCAGTGATTACCTGTACACGAACACTGAAGCTTTCTTT.

This clone was seen a handful of times. The V call is TRBV6-1, the J call TRBJ1-3; tentative D call: TRBD1 (6 bases). The CDR3 runs 15 residues. Germline V gene data show CDR1 as MNHNS and CDR2 as SASEGT. Trimming took off 1 base at V and 7 bases at J, with 14 bases between the two ends. CDR3 sequence: CASSEVTGKVNTIYF. The CDR3 DNA sequence: TGTGCCAGCAGTGAAGTAACAGGGAAGGTTAACACCATATATTTT.

The chain has TRBV19 and TRBJ1-1, with D perhaps matching TRBD1 (6 bases). Germline CDR1 reads LNHDA; CDR2 reads SQIVND (reference sequence). The CDR3 is 14 amino acids. Trimming cost V 3 bases and J 6 bases, with 14 bases left between them. CDR3 coding DNA: TGTGCCAGTAGTATTAGGGGGGTCGGCCCTGAAGCTTTCTTT. Its protein product is CASSIRGVGPEAFF. Full variable domain (missing parts from reference TRBV19 and TRBJ1-1): DGGITQSPKYLFRKEGQNVTLSCEQNLNHDAMYWYRQDPGQGLRLIYYSQIVNDFQKGDIAEGYSVSREKKESFPLTVTSAQKNPTAFYLCASSIRGVGPEAFFGQGTRLTVV.

The V gene is TRBV4-1, the J gene TRBJ1-3; D is perhaps TRBD1 (6 bases). V lost 2 bases, J lost 0 bases, and 8 bases lay in between. The CDR3 covers 15 residues. The germline V gene has CDR1 MGHRA and CDR2 YSYEKL. The CDR3 coding sequence is TGCGCCAGCAGCCAACCGGACAGCTCTGGAAACACCATATATTTT. It encodes CASSQPDSSGNTIYF.

The chain employs TRBV18 and TRBJ1-4; the match to TRBD1 covers 8 bases. Germline V gene data show CDR1 as KGHSH and CDR2 as LQKENI. V shed 4 bases, J shed 6 bases, and the junction held 1 base outside the gene matches. This CDR3 contains 13 residues. The CDR3 DNA sequence: TGTGCCAGCTCACAGGGACAGGATGAAAAACTGTTTTTT. This sequence encodes CASSQGQDEKLFF. Complete variable domain (other parts from reference TRBV18 and TRBJ1-4): NAGVMQNPRHLVRRRGQEARLRCSPMKGHSHVYWYRQLPEEGLKFMVYLQKENIIDESGMPKERFSAEFPKEGPSILRIQQVVRGDSAAYFCASSQGQDEKLFFGSGTQLSVL.

This sequence joins TRBV4-1 and TRBJ2-4; 12 bases line up with TRBD2. The CDR3 sequence is 21 residues long. The J segment lost 4 bases and the V segment lost 3 bases, leaving 19 bases of the junction unmatched. Germline lookup yields CDR1 MGHRA and CDR2 YSYEKL. This chain's CDR3 is CASSHTLLTSGGTKLKNIQYF. The CDR3 region has the DNA TGCGCCAGCAGCCACACCCTTCTCACTAGCGGGGGGACCAAGCTAAAAAACATTCAGTACTTC.

This chain uses TRBV7-2 with TRBJ2-5; 12 nucleotides align to TRBD2. V shed 1 base, J shed 5 bases, and the junction held 2 bases outside the gene matches. The CDR3 is 15 amino acids. The V gene's germline CDR1 is SGHTA and CDR2 FQGNSA. CDR3 DNA: TGTGCCAGCAGCTTAGGACTAGCGGGAGTTGAGACCCAGTACTTC. This codes for CASSLGLAGVETQYF. Variable domain in full (rest from reference TRBV7-2 and TRBJ2-5): GAGVSQSPSNKVTEKGKDVELRCDPISGHTALYWYRQSLGQGLEFLIYFQGNSAPDKSGLPSDRFSAERTGGSVSTLTIQRTQQEDSAVYLCASSLGLAGVETQYFGPGTRLLVL.

The chain uses TRBV7-9 and TRBJ2-1; D assignment may be TRBD1 or TRBD2 (5 bases each). CDR3 length: 16 residues. V lost 4 bases and J 0 bases, leaving 13 bases between the germline ends. Germline CDR1 and CDR2: SEHNR and FQNEAQ (reference sequence). The CDR3 nucleotides read TGTGCCAGCAGCTCCCTGGGACGGAGCTCCTACAATGAGCAGTTCTTC. Encoded protein: CASSSLGRSSYNEQFF. The entire variable domain, with the rest obtained from reference TRBV7-9 and TRBJ2-1, is as follows: DTGVSQNPRHKITKRGQNVTFRCDPISEHNRLYWYRQTLGQGPEFLTYFQNEAQLEKSRLLSDRFSAERPKGSFSTLEIQRTEQGDSAMYLCASSSLGRSSYNEQFFGPGTRLTVL.

This clone was counted between two and nine times. The chain links TRBV2 to TRBJ2-1; 9 nucleotides align to TRBD2. This CDR3 is 17 amino acids long. The germline CDR1 and CDR2 sequences are SNHLY and FYNNEI. V dropped 2 bases and J dropped 4; count of bases not matched to a gene: 9. The CDR3 DNA reads as TGTGCCAGCAGTGAAATTAGGGCTAGCGGGATTTACAATGAGCAGTTCTTC. Amino acids: CASSEIRASGIYNEQFF.

Remarks on this clone: This sample includes further DNA sequences coding for the same CDR3. This chain's CDR3 is CAILGGTGELFF. Written as DNA, the CDR3 is TGTGCCATCCTCGGGGGTACCGGGGAGCTGTTTTTT. V is TRBV28 and J is TRBJ2-2, with a weak D call TRBD2 (6 bases). This CDR3 is 12 amino acids long. Germline V gives CDR1 MDHEN, CDR2 SYDVKM. The germline V and J ends were trimmed by 10 bases and 5 bases, with 11 bases remaining between them.

There are a few counts of this clone. The V gene is TRBV25-1, the J gene TRBJ2-1; 8 bases are shared with TRBD1. Germline V gives CDR1 MGHDK, CDR2 SYGVNS. The junction had 3 bases not matched to a gene; V was cut back by 5 bases and J by 0 bases. The CDR3 has 15 amino acids. CDR3 region: CASSRDRSSYNEQFF. The CDR3 nucleotides are TGTGCCAGCAGTCGGGACAGGAGCTCCTACAATGAGCAGTTCTTC.

This clone was seen only once. The rearrangement links TRBV7-8 to TRBJ2-5; 10 bases are a match to TRBD2. The CDR3 is made up of 16 amino acids. The trim removed 3 bases at V and 4 bases at J, leaving 8 bases unmatched. Looked up from germline, CDR1 is SGHVS and CDR2 is FQNEAQ. CDR3 sequence (DNA): TGTGCCAGCAGCTTGACTAGCGGGTTCGGGCGAGAGACCCAGTACTTC. This encodes CASSLTSGFGRETQYF.

V is TRBV28 and J is TRBJ2-3; D is undetermined. The CDR3 totals 13 residues. The germline V gene has CDR1 MDHEN and CDR2 SYDVKM. V lost 7 bases and J 2 bases, leaving 10 bases between the germline ends. As DNA, the CDR3 is TGTGCCAGCAATCTGGTTATCACAGATACGCAGTATTTT. Translated: CASNLVITDTQYF.

The rearrangement joins TRBV6-5 to TRBJ2-2; no definite D call. The CDR3 spans 13 residues. The V end lost 0 bases, the J end lost 6 bases, and 5 bases lay between the germline ends. Germline V lookup: CDR1 MNHEY, CDR2 SVGAGI. The CDR3 region is CASSYSDSGELFF. The CDR3 DNA follows: TGTGCCAGCAGTTACTCAGATTCCGGGGAGCTGTTTTTT.

This rearrangement joins TRBV9 to TRBJ2-1; 11 positions match TRBD2. Looked up from germline, CDR1 is SGDLS and CDR2 is YYNGEE. V dropped 4 bases and J dropped 2; count of bases not matched to a gene: 8. The CDR3 runs to 17 residues. The CDR3 reads CASSPRLAGGAYNEQFF. The CDR3 DNA reads as TGTGCCAGCAGCCCCCGGTTAGCGGGAGGGGCCTACAATGAGCAGTTCTTC.

J is TRBJ1-2 and V is TRBV20-1; a possible D gene is TRBD1 (6 bases). CDR3 length: 13 amino acids. V lost 3 bases, J lost 4 bases, and 12 bases lay in between. Germline CDR1 and CDR2: DFQATT and SNEGSKA (reference sequence). CDR3 in DNA: TGCAGTGCTAGTCGGGGGCTGGGCTATGGCTACACCTTC. Protein sequence: CSASRGLGYGYTF.

The genes are TRBV11-2 and TRBJ2-2, with 7 positions matching TRBD1. There are 18 residues in the CDR3. Germline CDR1 and CDR2: SGHAT and FQNNGV. The V segment lost 0 bases and the J segment 0 bases; nucleotides outside the gene matches: 7. As DNA, the CDR3 is TGTGCCAGCAGCTTAGATCGGAGAGGGGGCTCGAACACCGGGGAGCTGTTTTTT. As protein: CASSLDRRGGSNTGELFF.

This chain joins TRBV6-5 and TRBJ2-7, with D possibly TRBD2 on 7 matching bases. This CDR3 is 13 amino acids long. The germline V gene has CDR1 MNHEY and CDR2 SVGAGI. V gave up 2 bases and J gave up 6 bases, with 11 bases separating them. CDR3 in amino acids: CASSYGGGSEQYF. CDR3 DNA sequence: TGTGCCAGCAGTTACGGGGGGGGCAGCGAGCAGTACTTC.

This rearrangement joins TRBV5-1 to TRBJ1-1, with D uncertain. The CDR3 has 15 amino acids. V lost 4 bases and J 6 bases, leaving 19 bases between the germline ends. CDR1 and CDR2 from the germline V gene are SGHRS and YFSETQ. The CDR3 DNA reads TGCGCCAGCAGCGCAACAGATCGGTCTTGGCCTGAAGCTTTCTTT. This codes for CASSATDRSWPEAFF.

This clone was counted a few times. V usage is TRBV27 and J usage is TRBJ1-5; D gene ambiguous. Germline assignment: CDR1 MNHEY and CDR2 SMNVEV (reference sequence). The CDR3 length is 18 residues. The V gene lost 6 bases and the J gene lost 7 bases, with 28 bases spanning the gap. The CDR3 DNA follows: TGTGCCAGCAGCCTTAGGGCCCCCGTCCCCTTTTCTGGGCAGCCCCAGCATTTT. It specifies CASSLRAPVPFSGQPQHF.

In its sample, this clone was seen a few times. The V call is TRBV7-2, the J call TRBJ1-2, with 7 bases that match TRBD1. Germline assignment: CDR1 SGHTA and CDR2 FQGNSA. The trim removed 3 bases at V and 8 bases at J, leaving 9 bases unmatched. The CDR3 length is 14 residues. The CDR3 sequence is CASSFRGTQSGYTF. As DNA, the CDR3 is TGTGCCAGCAGCTTCAGGGGGACGCAATCAGGCTACACCTTC. Combining the CDR3 with reference TRBV7-2 and TRBJ1-2 gives the whole variable domain GAGVSQSPSNKVTEKGKDVELRCDPISGHTALYWYRQSLGQGLEFLIYFQGNSAPDKSGLPSDRFSAERTGGSVSTLTIQRTQQEDSAVYLCASSFRGTQSGYTFGSGTRLTVV.

The chain has TRBV7-2 and TRBJ2-2, with D possibly called TRBD1 or TRBD2 (6 bases each). Looked up from germline, CDR1 is SGHTA and CDR2 is FQGNSA. The CDR3 has 16 residues. The V end lost 7 bases, the J end lost 1 base, and 16 bases lay between the germline ends. The chain's CDR3 is CASTRGPPGNTGELFF. CDR3 DNA sequence: TGTGCCAGCACCCGGGGGCCTCCCGGGAACACCGGGGAGCTGTTTTTT.

The chain carries TRBV7-6 and TRBJ2-1; 12 bases are shared with TRBD2. Germline CDR1 reads SGHVS; CDR2 reads FNYEAQ. Unmatched junction bases numbered 4, after V lost 3 bases and J lost 1 base. The CDR3 has 17 amino acids. In nucleotides, the CDR3 is TGTGCCAGCAGCTTGTCCCTAGCGGGAGGGTCCTACAATGAGCAGTTCTTC. Translating gives CASSLSLAGGSYNEQFF.

V is TRBV11-2 and J is TRBJ1-6; D perhaps matches TRBD1 (5 bases). Per the germline V gene, CDR1 is SGHAT and CDR2 is FQNNGV. V lost 1 base to trimming and J lost 7 bases, with 11 bases between them. The CDR3 has 15 residues. The CDR3 DNA is TGTGCCAGCAGCTTAGGTCAGGGTGGGAATTCACCCCTCCACTTT. Translated, it gives CASSLGQGGNSPLHF.